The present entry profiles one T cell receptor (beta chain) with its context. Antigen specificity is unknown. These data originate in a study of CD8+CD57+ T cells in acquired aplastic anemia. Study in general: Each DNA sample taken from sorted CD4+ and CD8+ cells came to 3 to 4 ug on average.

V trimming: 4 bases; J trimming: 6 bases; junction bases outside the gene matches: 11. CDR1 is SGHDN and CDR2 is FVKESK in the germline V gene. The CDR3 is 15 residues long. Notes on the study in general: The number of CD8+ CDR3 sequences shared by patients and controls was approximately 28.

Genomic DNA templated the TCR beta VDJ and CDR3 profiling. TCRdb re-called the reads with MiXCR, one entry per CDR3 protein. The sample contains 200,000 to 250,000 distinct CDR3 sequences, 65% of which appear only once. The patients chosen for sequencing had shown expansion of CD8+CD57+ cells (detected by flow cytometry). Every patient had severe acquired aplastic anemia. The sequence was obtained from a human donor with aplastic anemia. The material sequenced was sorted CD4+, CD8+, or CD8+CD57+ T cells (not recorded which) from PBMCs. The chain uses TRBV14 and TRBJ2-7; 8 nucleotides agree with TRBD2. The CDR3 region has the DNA TGTGCCAGCAGCCCCTCCGATCGGGAGGGGGGCGAGCAGTACTTC. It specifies CASSPSDREGGEQYF.